The 22 T cell receptor beta chains listed next were all sequenced from one sample in a study of OX40 agonist ivuxolimab in advanced cancers. The protocol was immunoSEQ multiplex PCR, while the TCRdb copy is restricted to in-frame clones and leaves out a portion. The data contain about 83,000 clones, roughly nine tenths of them singletons. Sample: CD4+ or CD8+ T cells sorted from blood, taken in a trial of the OX40 agonist ivuxolimab. The receptors here all came from an adult with an advanced solid tumor such as melanoma, head and neck, liver or kidney cancer.

The chain joins TRBV28 to TRBJ2-1; D remains unclear. Germline-derived CDR1 and CDR2 are MDHEN and SYDVKM. The CDR3 extends over 15 amino acids. V was clipped by 2 bases and J by 7 bases, with 15 bases between them. The CDR3 loop reads CASSLRQIGWNEQFF. CDR3 bases: TGTGCCAGCAGTTTAAGGCAAATTGGGTGGAATGAGCAGTTCTTC.

V gene TRBV15 combines with J gene TRBJ1-1; D is uncertain. Germline CDR1 reads LNHNV; CDR2 reads YYDKDF (reference sequence). This CDR3 spans 11 amino acids. The ends were cut back, 8 bases at V and 1 base at J, with 5 bases in the middle. This CDR3 is CATLSNTEAFF. As DNA, the CDR3 is TGTGCCACCCTATCGAACACTGAAGCTTTCTTT.

This chain joins TRBV2 and TRBJ1-5; D call uncertain. From germline, CDR1 is SNHLY and CDR2 FYNNEI. The germline V and J ends were trimmed by 3 bases and 6 bases, with 15 bases remaining between them. The CDR3 contains 15 residues. The CDR3 DNA reads as TGTGCCAGCAGTGATAAACCCGGGAGAGGTCAGCCCCAGCATTTT. Residues: CASSDKPGRGQPQHF.

The count of this clone is one. This chain links TRBV5-1 with TRBJ1-2; no reliable D call. CDR1 and CDR2 (germline): SGHRS, YFSETQ. V was pared by 0 bases and J by 0 bases, with 12 bases between. This CDR3 has 16 residues. The CDR3 protein is CASSLAGPAANYGYTF. The CDR3 nucleotides are TGCGCCAGCAGCTTGGCCGGCCCAGCCGCTAACTATGGCTACACCTTC.

Only a few counts were recorded for this clone. The chain joins TRBV28 to TRBJ2-7, with D unclear. Germline CDR1 reads MDHEN; CDR2 reads SYDVKM. This CDR3 is built from 12 residues. Trimming cost V 6 bases and J 3 bases, with 9 bases left between them. CDR3: CASRGNSYEQYF. DNA of the CDR3: TGTGCCAGCAGAGGGAATAGCTACGAGCAGTACTTC.

The J gene is TRBJ2-5, the V gene TRBV7-9; D is possibly TRBD2 (6 bases). The CDR3 loop spans 12 amino acids. V was pared by 5 bases and J by 5 bases, with 9 bases between. In germline, CDR1 is SEHNR, CDR2 FQNEAQ (reference sequence). CDR3 nucleotides: TGTGCCAGCAGCCCAGCGGGTGAGACCCAGTACTTC. This sequence encodes CASSPAGETQYF.

Remarks on this clone: An end of the junction differs from the germline gene, which may be a read error. V gene TRBV14 combines with J gene TRBJ2-2; no reliable D call. This CDR3 region has 12 residues. From germline, CDR1 is SGHDN and CDR2 FVKESK. This CDR3 reads CTSSQFSGELFF. CDR3 sequence (DNA): TGTACCAGCAGCCAGTTTTCCGGGGAGCTGTTTTTT. Looking up the rest from reference TRBV14 and TRBJ2-2 gives the full variable domain: EAGVTQFPSHSVIEKGQTVTLRCDPISGHDNLYWYRRVMGKEIKFLLHFVKESKQDESGMPNNRFLAERTGGTYSTLKVQPAELEDSGVYFCTSSQFSGELFFGEGSRLTVL.

This sequence joins TRBV7-9 and TRBJ2-3, with D possibly being TRBD2 (5 bases). V lost 4 bases and J 10 bases, leaving 21 bases between the germline ends. There are 15 residues in the CDR3. The V gene's germline CDR1 is SEHNR and CDR2 FQNEAQ (reference sequence). CDR3 region: CASSSMSGTGSPQYF. The CDR3 DNA is TGTGCCAGCAGCTCGATGTCGGGAACCGGGTCTCCGCAGTATTTT.

This clone occurred once. The gene calls are TRBV6-6 and TRBJ2-7; the D is unclear. The length of the CDR3 is 13 residues. Trimming removed 3 bases at V and 3 bases at J, with 9 bases between. Germline lookup yields CDR1 MNHNY and CDR2 SVGAGI (reference sequence). The CDR3 spells CASSYSRFYEQYF. CDR3 DNA: TGTGCCAGCAGTTATTCACGATTCTACGAGCAGTACTTC.

V gene TRBV9 combines with J gene TRBJ2-1, with D hard to call. The germline CDR1 and CDR2 sequences are SGDLS and YYNGEE. The CDR3 sequence is 11 residues long. V was pared by 0 bases and J by 8 bases, with 3 bases between. The CDR3 nucleotides are TGTGCCAGCAGCGTAGGCTATGAGCAGTTCTTC. This encodes CASSVGYEQFF. The full variable domain, with the rest looked up from reference TRBV9 and TRBJ2-1, is DSGVTQTPKHLITATGQRVTLRCSPRSGDLSVYWYQQSLDQGLQFLIQYYNGEERAKGNILERFSAQQFPDLHSELNLSSLELGDSALYFCASSVGYEQFFGPGTRLTVL.

The genes are TRBV30 and TRBJ1-2, with 8 bases that match TRBD1. Germline lookup yields CDR1 GTSNPN and CDR2 SVGIG (reference sequence). V lost 5 bases to trimming and J lost 8 bases; unmatched junction nucleotides: 7. This CDR3 comprises 12 residues. CDR3 amino acids: CAWAGQGGGYTF. Written as DNA, the CDR3 is TGTGCCTGGGCCGGACAGGGCGGCGGCTACACCTTC. The full variable domain, rest sourced from reference TRBV30 and TRBJ1-2, is SQTIHQWPATLVQPVGSPLSLECTVEGTSNPNLYWYRQAAGRGLQLLFYSVGIGQISSEVPQNLSASRPQDRQFILSSKKLLLSDSGFYLCAWAGQGGGYTFGSGTRLTVV.

The chain employs TRBV4-1 and TRBJ2-7; D is unresolved. From germline, CDR1 is MGHRA and CDR2 YSYEKL. The CDR3 is 13 residues long. Trimming shortened V by 4 bases and J by 7 bases, and 14 bases separated the two germline ends. The CDR3 sequence is CASSPTARREQYF. DNA for the CDR3: TGCGCCAGCAGCCCAACAGCACGGAGAGAGCAGTACTTC.

The V and J genes are TRBV28 and TRBJ2-7; no clear D gene. The germline V gene encodes CDR1 MDHEN and CDR2 SYDVKM. Trimming took off 5 bases at V and 4 bases at J, with 6 bases between the two ends. The CDR3 has 11 residues. The CDR3 DNA reads as TGTGCCAGCAGTCTCCAGTACGAGCAGTACTTC. Protein sequence: CASSLQYEQYF.

The chain carries TRBV27 and TRBJ1-2, with a possible D match to TRBD1 (5 bases). V was shortened by 8 bases and J by 0 bases, with 16 bases between the two germline ends. This CDR3 comprises 15 residues. CDR1 and CDR2 from the germline V gene are MNHEY and SMNVEV (reference sequence). DNA for the CDR3: TGTGCCAGCTCTGGTGGTTGGGGACCTAACTATGGCTACACCTTC. Translation gives CASSGGWGPNYGYTF.

V is TRBV27 and J is TRBJ2-1, with a tentative D call TRBD1 (5 bases). The V end lost 4 bases, the J end lost 5 bases, and 15 bases lay between the germline ends. Looked up from germline, CDR1 is MNHEY and CDR2 is SMNVEV (reference sequence). The CDR3 runs to 15 residues. The CDR3 protein is CASSSLELGDNEQFF. The CDR3 DNA follows: TGTGCCAGCAGTTCGCTAGAGTTAGGGGACAATGAGCAGTTCTTC.

The CDR3 coding sequence is TGCGCCAGCACCACGCCGCGGAGAAATATTGACACTGAAGCTTTCTTT. Protein sequence: CASTTPRRNIDTEAFF. The genes are TRBV4-3 and TRBJ1-1, with unresolved D. The germline gives CDR1 LGHNA, CDR2 YSLEER. Trimming stripped 7 bases from V and 3 bases from J, with 21 bases between. CDR3 length: 16 amino acids.

J is TRBJ2-3 and V is TRBV4-1; the D call may be TRBD1 or TRBD2 (6 bases each). Trimming stripped 1 base from V and 3 bases from J, with 20 bases between. CDR3 length: 18 amino acids. The germline gives CDR1 MGHRA, CDR2 YSYEKL. The CDR3 region is CASSQVLGSRGETDTQYF. CDR3 coding DNA: TGCGCCAGCAGCCAAGTATTAGGGTCGAGGGGGGAAACAGATACGCAGTATTTT.

The rearrangement links TRBV5-6 to TRBJ1-5; D might be TRBD1 (5 bases). With 1 base removed from V and 3 bases from J, the gap between germline ends came to 14 bases. CDR1 and CDR2 (germline): SGHDT, YYEEEE. The CDR3 totals 16 residues. The CDR3 region has the DNA TGTGCCAGCAGCTTGCGTGACAGAGGGTACAATCAGCCCCAGCATTTT. Encoded protein: CASSLRDRGYNQPQHF.

This clone was observed a handful of times. This chain uses TRBV10-3 with TRBJ1-1; D call uncertain. Deletions cut 2 bases from V and 7 bases from J, with 5 bases between. Germline loops: CDR1 ENHRY, CDR2 SYGVKD. This CDR3 has 11 residues. The CDR3 loop reads CAISELGEAFF. The CDR3 bases are TGTGCCATCAGTGAGCTGGGTGAAGCTTTCTTT.

The gene calls are TRBV18 and TRBJ2-3; D is undetermined. V was clipped by 8 bases and J by 6 bases, with 9 bases between them. This CDR3 has 11 amino acids. CDR1 and CDR2 (germline): KGHSH, LQKENI. CDR3 in DNA: TGTGCCAGCGCCCTTTTTGATACGCAGTATTTT. Its protein product is CASALFDTQYF.

The chain uses TRBV5-6 and TRBJ2-1, with 7 bases fitting TRBD2. The length of the CDR3 is 12 residues. The V segment lost 5 bases and the J segment 7 bases; nucleotides outside the gene matches: 3. Germline V gives CDR1 SGHDT, CDR2 YYEEEE. The CDR3 DNA reads TGTGCCAGCAGGGGCGGGGGAAATGAGCAGTTCTTC. Amino acid sequence: CASRGGGNEQFF.

V usage is TRBV11-3 and J usage is TRBJ2-1; TRBD2 aligns across 8 bases. Losses at the gene ends were 0 bases for V and 5 bases for J; bases not matched to a gene: 15. Germline loops: CDR1 SGHNT, CDR2 YENEEA. This CDR3 is built from 19 residues. The CDR3 sequence: CASSLDWVIAGSWDNEQFF. Here the CDR3 DNA reads TGTGCCAGCAGCTTAGATTGGGTGATAGCGGGGTCTTGGGACAATGAGCAGTTCTTC.